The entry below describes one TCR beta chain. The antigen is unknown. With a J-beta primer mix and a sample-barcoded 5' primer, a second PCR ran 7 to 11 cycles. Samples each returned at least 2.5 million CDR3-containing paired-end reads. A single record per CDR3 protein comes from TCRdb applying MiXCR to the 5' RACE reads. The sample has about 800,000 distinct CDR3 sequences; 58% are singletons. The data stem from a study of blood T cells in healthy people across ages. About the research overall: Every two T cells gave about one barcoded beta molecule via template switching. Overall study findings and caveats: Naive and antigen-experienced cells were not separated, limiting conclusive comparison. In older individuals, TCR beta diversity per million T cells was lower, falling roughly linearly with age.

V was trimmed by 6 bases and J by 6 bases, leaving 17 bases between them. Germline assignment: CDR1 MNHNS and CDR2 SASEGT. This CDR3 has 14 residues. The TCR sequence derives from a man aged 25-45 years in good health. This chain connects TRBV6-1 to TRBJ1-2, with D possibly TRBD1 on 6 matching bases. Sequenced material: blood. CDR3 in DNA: TGTGCCAGCAGGCCCCCAGACAGGTCGAATGGCTACACCTTC. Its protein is CASRPPDRSNGYTF.